This T cell receptor beta chain was profiled in a study of T cells in Graves' hyperthyroidism and ophthalmopathy. Study-wide context: Peripheral blood samples were taken at initial diagnosis, prior to any treatment.

This clonotype has ten or more counts. Patients aged 18 to 65 had newly diagnosed hyperthyroidism of under 2 months' duration. Clinical symptoms, serum thyroxine and TRAb, thyroid ultrasound and orbital computed tomography were used for the diagnoses. PBMCs were derived from about 9.1 ml fresh peripheral blood. What was amplified from RNA transcripts were TCR beta CDR3 regions. Researchers ran a first-round RT-PCR on the TCR CDR3 using the HTBI primer set. MiXCR, run by TCRdb on the multiplex PCR reads, gives a single entry per CDR3 protein. The sample consists of about 160,000 distinct CDR3 sequences, just under 9.5% of them appearing once. This clonotype originated in a woman under 30 with Graves' hyperthyroidism that later progressed to Graves' ophthalmopathy. The sample taken for sequencing was blood.

The CDR3 is CSASDLGEVDEQYF. The CDR3 DNA sequence: TGCAGTGCTAGTGATCTAGGGGAGGTCGACGAGCAGTACTTC. The chain carries TRBV20-1 and TRBJ2-7, with D perhaps TRBD2 (6 bases). Trimming cost V 3 bases and J 5 bases, with 17 bases left between them. CDR1 is DFQATT and CDR2 is SNEGSKA in the germline V gene (reference sequence). The length of the CDR3 is 14 residues.